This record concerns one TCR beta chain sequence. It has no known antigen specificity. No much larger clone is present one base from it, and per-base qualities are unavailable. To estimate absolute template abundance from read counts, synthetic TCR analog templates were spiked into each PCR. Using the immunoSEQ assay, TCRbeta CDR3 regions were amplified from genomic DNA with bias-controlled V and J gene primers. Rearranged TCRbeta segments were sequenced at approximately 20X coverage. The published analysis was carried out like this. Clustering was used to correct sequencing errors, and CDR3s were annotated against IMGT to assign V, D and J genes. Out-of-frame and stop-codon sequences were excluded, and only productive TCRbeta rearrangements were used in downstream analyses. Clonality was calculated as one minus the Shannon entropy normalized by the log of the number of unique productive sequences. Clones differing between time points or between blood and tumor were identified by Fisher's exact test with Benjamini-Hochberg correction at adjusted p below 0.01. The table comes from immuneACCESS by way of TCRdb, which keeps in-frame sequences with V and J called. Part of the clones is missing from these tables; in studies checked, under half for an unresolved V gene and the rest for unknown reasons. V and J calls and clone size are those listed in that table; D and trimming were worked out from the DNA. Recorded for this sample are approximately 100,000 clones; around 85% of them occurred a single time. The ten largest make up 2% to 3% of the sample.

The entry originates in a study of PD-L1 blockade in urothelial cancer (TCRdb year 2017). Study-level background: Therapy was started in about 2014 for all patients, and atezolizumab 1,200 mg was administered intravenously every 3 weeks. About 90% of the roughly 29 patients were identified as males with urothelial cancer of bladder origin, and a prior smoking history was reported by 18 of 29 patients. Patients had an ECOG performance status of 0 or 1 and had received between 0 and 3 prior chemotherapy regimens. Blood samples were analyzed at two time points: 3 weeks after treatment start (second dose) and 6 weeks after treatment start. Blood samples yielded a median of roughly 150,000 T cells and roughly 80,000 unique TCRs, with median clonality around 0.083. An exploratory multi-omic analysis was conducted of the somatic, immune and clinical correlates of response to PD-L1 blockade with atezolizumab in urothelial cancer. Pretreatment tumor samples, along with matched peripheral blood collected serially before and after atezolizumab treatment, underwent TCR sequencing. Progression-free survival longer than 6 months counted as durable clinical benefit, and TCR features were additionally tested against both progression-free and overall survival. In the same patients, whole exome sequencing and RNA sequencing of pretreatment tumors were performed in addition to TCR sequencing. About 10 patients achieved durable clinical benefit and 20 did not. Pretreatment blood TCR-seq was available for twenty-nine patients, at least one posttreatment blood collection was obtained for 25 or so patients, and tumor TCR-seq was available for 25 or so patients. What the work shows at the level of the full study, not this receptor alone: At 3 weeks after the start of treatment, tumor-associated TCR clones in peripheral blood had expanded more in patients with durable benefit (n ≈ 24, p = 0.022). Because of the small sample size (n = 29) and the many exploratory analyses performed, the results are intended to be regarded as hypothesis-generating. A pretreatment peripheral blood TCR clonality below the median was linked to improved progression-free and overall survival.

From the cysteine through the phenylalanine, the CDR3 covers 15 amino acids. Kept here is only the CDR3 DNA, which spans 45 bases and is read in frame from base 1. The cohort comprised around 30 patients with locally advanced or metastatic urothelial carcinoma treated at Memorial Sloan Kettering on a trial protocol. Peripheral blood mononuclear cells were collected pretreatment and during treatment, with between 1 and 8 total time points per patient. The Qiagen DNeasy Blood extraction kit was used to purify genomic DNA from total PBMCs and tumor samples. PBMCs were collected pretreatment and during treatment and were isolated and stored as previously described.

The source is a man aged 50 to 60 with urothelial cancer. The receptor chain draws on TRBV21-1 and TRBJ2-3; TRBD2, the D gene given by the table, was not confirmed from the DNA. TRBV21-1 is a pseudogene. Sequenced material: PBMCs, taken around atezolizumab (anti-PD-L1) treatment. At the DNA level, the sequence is TGTGCCAGCAGCAGTCTAGCGGTTAGCACAGATACGCAGTATTTT. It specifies CASSSLAVSTDTQYF.